This T cell receptor beta chain was sequenced for a study of PD-L1 blockade in urothelial cancer. In the study overall: Blood was tested 3 weeks (second dose) and 6 weeks into treatment.

Method: immunoSEQ multiplex PCR; TCRdb's copy keeps in-frame clones and lacks some. The table includes some 97,000 clones, about 90% detected once. Germline loops: CDR1 LGHNT, CDR2 FRNRAP. With 7 bases clipped from V and 0 bases from J, the junction kept 6 bases outside the gene matches. The CDR3 contains 17 residues. The specimen was PBMCs, collected around atezolizumab (anti-PD-L1) treatment. The chain employs TRBV12-5 and TRBJ2-6, with 10 bases identical to TRBD2. The receptor was derived from a woman of 80 years or more with urothelial cancer. CDR3 sequence (DNA): TGTGCTAGTGCCGCCGGACTAGCGGACTCTGGGGCCAACGTCCTGACTTTC. It is translated as CASAAGLADSGANVLTF.